This TCR beta chain is from a study of T cell clonality in common variable immunodeficiency (dated by TCRdb to the mid-2010s). Study-level results and caveats: Even though DNA input was the same, control samples had an average of about 89,000 unique sequences each, compared with about 31,000 in CVID samples. It was noted by the authors that sequencing of the repertoires of T cell subpopulations would be needed to clarify the cause of the increased clonality in CVID. Compared with healthy controls, CVID subjects showed increased TCRbeta clonality (t-test p = 0.018), a feature most characteristic of about a third of subjects. Reportedly, TCRbeta sequences from CVID had fewer deletions and N-nucleotide insertions, and highly modified clones with 13 or more V deletions were absent from CVID. Differences among patients in the CVID cohort limited the correlations between repertoire features and clinical complications. Fewer TCRbeta clones were shared among CVID subjects than among healthy controls (p < 0.0001).

Most CVID patients and most healthy controls were of Caucasian heritage. From each donor, roughly 4.5 to 8 ml of heparinized peripheral whole blood was collected. Genomic DNA from adults with common variable immune deficiency (CVID) and from healthy adult controls was used to sequence TCRbeta CDR3 repertoires. A total of roughly 22 healthy adult volunteers (approximately 12 female and some 10 male; age range roughly 23 to 66 years, mean age about 31) were included in the control group. To isolate peripheral blood mononuclear cells, diluted blood was subjected to density centrifugation over Hypaque 1077 or Ficoll-Paque. Unsorted mononuclear cells served as the source of genomic DNA, which was extracted either by Qiagen column purification or by a centrifugation-based method. For sequencing, equivalent amounts of genomic DNA were input from CVID and control samples. For every sample, a 60 bp segment covering the rearranged TCRbeta CDR3 region was amplified and then sequenced. The immunoSEQ assay, a bias-corrected multiplex PCR combined with high-throughput sequencing, was used to amplify TCRbeta. Per the source publication's procedure: Every unique nucleotide sequence counted as a clone and was annotated with V, D and J genes, copy number and frequency. Sequences were labeled productive if in frame, and non-productive if out of frame or containing stop codons. Clonality was calculated from Shannon's entropy as previously described. Mean CDR3 Kyte-Doolittle hydropathy was derived from the predicted amino acid sequences of productive clones. The R hclust function was used to hierarchically cluster scaled V gene usage with Manhattan distance and complete linkage. Sharing of clones by CDR3 amino acid sequence was evaluated by resampling 12 repertoires per group over 100 rounds. Repertoires were searched for 60 to 80 published EBV-specific and around 230 published CMV-specific TCRbeta sequences. A couple of CVID samples that yielded fewer than 10,000 sequences were excluded from the analysis, so fewer than 45 CVID repertoires were retained. TCRdb took over this immuneACCESS table, retaining in-frame rearrangements with V and J assigned. Such tables are incomplete; in checked studies, under half of the missing clones stem from an unresolved V gene, and the remainder is unexplained. The V and J calls and clone size come from that table; D and trimming were worked out from the DNA. This sample includes some 60,000 clones, and none of them was observed just once. Of the sample, approximately 1.7% is held by the ten largest clones.

This clone has ten or more counts. Its antigen is still unknown. The material sequenced was peripheral blood mononuclear cells. This clonotype originated in a person between 18 and 70 years old in good health.

Partial CDR3 DNA: TGCGCCAGCAGCTTGATCCCGACAGGGAACGCGAACACCGGGGAG. This yields the protein CASSLIPTGNANTGE. The CDR3, in full, reads CASSLIPTGNANTGELFF. This sequence uses TRBV5-1 and TRBJ2-2, with 7 bases matching TRBD1. The DNA ends 3 residues before the CDR3 does, and the rest of the CDR3 is filled in from the germline J gene. The CDR3 measures 18 amino acids from cysteine to phenylalanine. The 45 bases shown cover part of the CDR3, and their frame starts at base 1. V is pruned by 1 base and J by 0 bases, leaving 9 bases of the junction without a gene match. Taken from the germline V gene, the CDR1 and CDR2 loops are SGHRS and YFSETQ.